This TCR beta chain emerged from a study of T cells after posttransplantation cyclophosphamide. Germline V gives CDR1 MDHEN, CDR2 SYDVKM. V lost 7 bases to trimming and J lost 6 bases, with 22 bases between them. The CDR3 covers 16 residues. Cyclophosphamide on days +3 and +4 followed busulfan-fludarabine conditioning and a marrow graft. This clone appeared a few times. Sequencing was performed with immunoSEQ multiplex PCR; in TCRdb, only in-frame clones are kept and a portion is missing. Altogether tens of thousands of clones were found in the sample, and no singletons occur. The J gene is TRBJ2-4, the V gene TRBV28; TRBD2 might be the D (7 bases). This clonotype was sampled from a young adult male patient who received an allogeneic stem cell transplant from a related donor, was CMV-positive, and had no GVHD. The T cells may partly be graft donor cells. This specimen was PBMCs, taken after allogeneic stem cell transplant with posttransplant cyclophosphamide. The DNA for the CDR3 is TGTGCCAGCAACATTAGACAGGCCACGGGAGGAAACATTCAGTACTTC. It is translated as CASNIRQATGGNIQYF.